This T cell receptor beta chain was obtained from a study of T cells in Graves' hyperthyroidism and ophthalmopathy. Between the trimmed V and J ends, which lost 2 bases and 0 bases, there was a span of 17 bases. The CDR3 loop spans 17 amino acids. Germline V gene sequence: CDR1 MNHEY, CDR2 SMNVEV (reference sequence). Diagnostic assessment was based on clinical symptoms, serum thyroxine and TRAb, thyroid ultrasound and orbital computed tomography. PBMCs came from around 9.7 ml fresh peripheral blood. This clonotype was seen many times. RNA transcripts yielded amplified TCR beta CDR3 regions. With the HTBI primer set, the TCR CDR3 went through a first round of RT-PCR. TCRdb reanalysed the multiplex PCR reads using MiXCR and keeps one entry per CDR3 protein. The sample yields approximately 570,000 distinct CDR3 sequences, just under 20% seen once.

This TCR derives from a man in his forties with Graves' ophthalmopathy. The sample consisted of blood. The chain links TRBV27 to TRBJ2-7, with D unresolved. CDR3 in DNA: TGTGCCAGCAGTTTACACCCGGGTACACTTCTCTCCTACGAGCAGTACTTC. Protein sequence: CASSLHPGTLLSYEQYF.